One sample yielded the 27 T cell receptor beta chains listed below, sequenced in a study of cytomegalovirus exposure and HLA in healthy donors. The repertoire was sequenced with immunoSEQ multiplex PCR; TCRdb's copy has only in-frame clones and lacks some. The sample shows fewer than 250,000 clones, around 90% of them seen only once. Sequencing was performed on PBMCs. These receptors came from a woman younger than 30 in good health and CMV-seropositive.

The chain recombines TRBV7-8 with TRBJ2-3, with a weak D call TRBD2 (6 bases). V gave up 5 bases and J gave up 1 base, with 16 bases separating them. CDR3 length equals 16 residues. Germline V CDR1 and CDR2: SGHVS, FQNEAQ. In DNA, the CDR3 is TGTGCCAGCAGCCGCCAAGACGGGAGTGGCACAGATACGCAGTATTTT. Translation gives CASSRQDGSGTDTQYF.

This clone was seen a handful of times. CDR3 sequence (DNA): TGTGCCAGCAGCTTAGCAGGGGGCGGGAACACTGAAGCTTTCTTT. It specifies CASSLAGGGNTEAFF. The chain uses TRBV7-9 and TRBJ1-1; 7 nucleotides align to TRBD1. The germline CDR1 and CDR2 sequences are SEHNR and FQNEAQ (reference sequence). The CDR3 contains 15 residues. The ends lost 0 bases at V and 1 base at J; junction bases unmatched: 2.

The chain employs TRBV7-9 and TRBJ2-3; 9 bases are a match to TRBD1. This CDR3 is 15 amino acids long. The germline CDR1 and CDR2 sequences are SEHNR and FQNEAQ (reference sequence). Trimming removed 4 bases from V and 5 bases from J; junction bases left unmatched: 7. The CDR3 DNA reads TGTGCCAGCAGCTCCCGGGACAGGGAGGGAGATACGCAGTATTTT. It encodes CASSSRDREGDTQYF.

The chain carries TRBV5-1 and TRBJ1-3; D possibly corresponds to TRBD1 (5 bases). The V gene lost 1 base and the J gene lost 0 bases, with 14 bases spanning the gap. Looked up from germline, CDR1 is SGHRS and CDR2 is YFSETQ. The CDR3 loop spans 17 amino acids. The CDR3 DNA follows: TGCGCCAGCAGCTTGAATCCAGGGCGATCCTCTGGAAACACCATATATTTT. Protein product: CASSLNPGRSSGNTIYF.

V usage is TRBV15 and J usage is TRBJ2-1; 14 bases match TRBD2. J lost 9 bases, V lost 1 base, and 8 bases had no gene match. Germline loops: CDR1 LNHNV, CDR2 YYDKDF (reference sequence). The CDR3 totals 17 residues. This CDR3 is CATSRGGGLAGVGEQFF. CDR3 in DNA: TGTGCCACCAGCAGAGGGGGGGGACTAGCGGGAGTTGGTGAGCAGTTCTTC.

The rearrangement joins TRBV7-6 to TRBJ2-4; 8 positions agree with TRBD1. Per the germline V gene, CDR1 is SGHVS and CDR2 is FNYEAQ. The CDR3 totals 15 residues. With 4 bases clipped from V and 5 bases from J, the junction kept 7 bases outside the gene matches. CDR3 amino acids: CASSSGQGSENIQYF. As DNA, the CDR3 is TGTGCCAGCAGCTCAGGACAGGGTTCGGAAAACATTCAGTACTTC.

The CDR3 DNA is TGTGCCAGCAGCGTGGGACAGGGGGACACCGGGGAGCTGTTTTTT. It specifies CASSVGQGDTGELFF. The V gene is TRBV5-8, the J gene TRBJ2-2; 11 positions match TRBD1. Per the germline V gene, CDR1 is SGHTS and CDR2 is YDEGEE. CDR3 size: 15 residues. V dropped 4 bases and J dropped 3; count of bases not matched to a gene: 2.

The chain has TRBV30 and TRBJ1-4; D is possibly TRBD1 (5 bases). Trimming removed 7 bases at V and 5 bases at J, with 14 bases between. This CDR3 region has 13 residues. CDR1 is GTSNPN, CDR2 SVGIG, per germline (reference sequence). In DNA, the CDR3 is TGTGCCTCACCCGGACACAACAATGAAAAACTGTTTTTT. Translation gives CASPGHNNEKLFF.

This chain links TRBV29-1 with TRBJ2-7; a weak D match, TRBD2 (5 bases). Germline V gives CDR1 SQVTM, CDR2 ANQGSEA. This CDR3 contains 11 residues. Trimming took off 4 bases at V and 7 bases at J, with 11 bases between the two ends. CDR3 protein: CSVALVKEQYF. CDR3 sequence (DNA): TGCAGCGTTGCACTAGTTAAAGAGCAGTACTTC.

V and J are TRBV30 and TRBJ2-1; 7 bases line up with TRBD2. The CDR3 sequence is 13 residues long. The trim removed 2 bases at V and 4 bases at J, leaving 2 bases unmatched. Germline V lookup: CDR1 GTSNPN, CDR2 SVGIG (reference sequence). The CDR3: CAWSSGTYNEQFF. CDR3 sequence (DNA): TGTGCCTGGAGTAGCGGGACTTACAATGAGCAGTTCTTC.

CDR3 nucleotides: TGTGCCAGCAGCCGTTGGAGGGCCACCTACGAGCAGTACTTC. Its protein is CASSRWRATYEQYF. The J gene is TRBJ2-7, the V gene TRBV6-5, with D perhaps matching TRBD2 (6 bases). V was trimmed by 6 bases and J by 2 bases, leaving 14 bases between them. The CDR3 consists of 14 residues. CDR1 MNHEY and CDR2 SVGAGI come from the germline V gene.

The chain links TRBV2 to TRBJ1-3; D may be TRBD1 (6 bases). Trimming removed 3 bases at V and 4 bases at J, with 13 bases between. The germline V gene has CDR1 SNHLY and CDR2 FYNNEI. The length of the CDR3 is 15 residues. DNA of the CDR3: TGTGCCAGCAGTGATCTGGGGGCTAGGGGAAACACCATATATTTT. Translated, it gives CASSDLGARGNTIYF.

The gene calls are TRBV2 and TRBJ2-7; 8 positions agree with TRBD1. The germline V gene encodes CDR1 SNHLY and CDR2 FYNNEI. V lost 5 bases to trimming and J lost 2 bases; unmatched junction nucleotides: 5. This CDR3 has 14 residues. The CDR3 region is CASSSGTGPYEQYF. The CDR3 DNA reads TGTGCCAGCAGTTCCGGGACAGGACCCTACGAGCAGTACTTC. Supplemented by reference TRBV2 and TRBJ2-7, the full variable domain reads EPEVTQTPSHQVTQMGQEVILRCVPISNHLYFYWYRQILGQKVEFLVSFYNNEISEKSEIFDDQFSVERPDGSNFTLKIRSTKLEDSAMYFCASSSGTGPYEQYFGPGTRLTVT.

V is TRBV27 and J is TRBJ2-3, with D possibly being TRBD1 (6 bases). In germline, CDR1 is MNHEY, CDR2 SMNVEV (reference sequence). This CDR3 spans 14 amino acids. Trimming took off 11 bases at V and 0 bases at J, with 15 bases between the two ends. The CDR3 loop reads CAGLDSPSTDTQYF. The CDR3 nucleotides are TGTGCCGGCTTGGACAGTCCTAGCACAGATACGCAGTATTTT.

This chain uses TRBV6-1 with TRBJ1-3; perhaps TRBD1 as D (5 bases). The V gene lost 8 bases and the J gene lost 4 bases, with 18 bases spanning the gap. The CDR3 covers 15 residues. Germline V gene sequence: CDR1 MNHNS, CDR2 SASEGT. The CDR3 bases are TGTGCCAGCTTTAAAGGCAGGGCTCCCGGAAACACCATATATTTT. Its translation is CASFKGRAPGNTIYF.

This chain links TRBV5-1 with TRBJ1-1; no definite D call. Germline-derived CDR1 and CDR2 are SGHRS and YFSETQ. This CDR3 spans 13 amino acids. Trimming pared 5 bases from V and 1 base from J, leaving 9 bases between. This CDR3 is CASSYASNTEAFF. The CDR3 DNA reads TGCGCCAGCAGTTACGCGTCGAACACTGAAGCTTTCTTT.

The V and J genes are TRBV6-1 and TRBJ2-3; D may be TRBD1 (6 bases). This CDR3 is built from 15 residues. The V end was cut by 5 bases, the J end by 2 bases, with 14 bases between. The germline V gene encodes CDR1 MNHNS and CDR2 SASEGT. For the CDR3, the DNA is TGTGCCAGCAGTTCCCCGAGGGGGTTCACAGATACGCAGTATTTT. This codes for CASSSPRGFTDTQYF.

The chain couples TRBV28 to TRBJ2-3; 8 bases agree with TRBD2. Germline CDR1 MDHEN, CDR2 SYDVKM. V shed 3 bases, J shed 4 bases, and the junction held 3 bases outside the gene matches. CDR3 length: 14 residues. The CDR3 nucleotides are TGTGCCAGCAGTTTGCGGGAGGACGCAGATACGCAGTATTTT. Translated, it gives CASSLREDADTQYF.

The gene calls are TRBV27 and TRBJ2-7, with 9 bases aligning to TRBD2. The CDR3 has 15 amino acids. Trimming took 5 bases from V and 4 from J; bases not matched to a gene: 9. The V gene's germline CDR1 is MNHEY and CDR2 SMNVEV (reference sequence). DNA of the CDR3: TGTGCCAGCAGTAAGGCGACTAGCGGCCTATACGAGCAGTACTTC. Its translation is CASSKATSGLYEQYF.

This clone was counted a few times. The same CDR3 can be traced to other DNA sequences in this sample. The chain links TRBV30 to TRBJ2-2; possible D gene TRBD2, 6 bases. Germline V CDR1 and CDR2: GTSNPN, SVGIG (reference sequence). Trimming took off 7 bases at V and 2 bases at J, with 11 bases between the two ends. This CDR3 has 13 residues. The CDR3 protein is CASGLPNTGELFF. The CDR3 DNA sequence: TGTGCCTCAGGACTACCAAACACCGGGGAGCTGTTTTTT.

The chain carries TRBV28 and TRBJ2-1; TRBD2 is a possible D gene (5 bases). The CDR3 extends over 12 amino acids. Germline assignment: CDR1 MDHEN and CDR2 SYDVKM. V lost 5 bases to trimming and J lost 9 bases, with 11 bases between them. The CDR3, as DNA: TGTGCCAGCAGTCTAGCCGTTGGTGAGCAGTTCTTC. Translation gives CASSLAVGEQFF.

CDR3 in amino acids: CASSTGGESTNEKLFF. Written as DNA, the CDR3 is TGTGCCAGCAGTACGGGGGGAGAGTCAACTAATGAAAAACTGTTTTTT. The rearrangement uses TRBV28 and TRBJ1-4; D may be TRBD1 (5 bases). The germline V gene has CDR1 MDHEN and CDR2 SYDVKM. The CDR3 runs to 16 residues. Trimming left V 5 bases short and J 0 bases short, with 13 bases between.

The V and J genes are TRBV28 and TRBJ1-1; D might be TRBD1 (5 bases). From germline, CDR1 is MDHEN and CDR2 SYDVKM. CDR3 length: 17 amino acids. With 7 bases removed from V and 4 bases from J, the gap between germline ends came to 25 bases. The CDR3 protein is CASTPRVGAGTSTEAFF. CDR3 in DNA: TGTGCCAGCACCCCGAGGGTTGGGGCAGGGACTAGCACTGAAGCTTTCTTT. Full variable domain (outside the CDR3, taken from reference TRBV28 and TRBJ1-1): DVKVTQSSRYLVKRTGEKVFLECVQDMDHENMFWYRQDPGLGLRLIYFSYDVKMKEKGDIPEGYSVSREKKERFSLILESASTNQTSMYLCASTPRVGAGTSTEAFFGQGTRLTVV.

CDR3 in DNA: TGCGCCAGCAGTGACCTCCTCAGGGGGCCCTACAATGAGCAGTTCTTC. Translating gives CASSDLLRGPYNEQFF. V usage is TRBV10-1 and J usage is TRBJ2-1; the match to TRBD1 covers 8 bases. The V segment lost 3 bases and the J segment 2 bases; nucleotides outside the gene matches: 6. Looked up from germline, CDR1 is WNHNN and CDR2 is SYGVQD (reference sequence). The CDR3 runs to 16 residues.

With respect to this clone: The sample has other DNA sequences that encode this CDR3 too. The V and J genes are TRBV9 and TRBJ2-3; D gene ambiguous. Trimming stripped 0 bases from V and 4 bases from J, with 3 bases between. This CDR3 has 12 amino acids. Per the germline V gene, CDR1 is SGDLS and CDR2 is YYNGEE. DNA for the CDR3: TGTGCCAGCAGCGTAGGAGCAGATACGCAGTATTTT. As protein: CASSVGADTQYF.

This sequence joins TRBV5-1 and TRBJ2-2, with 7 bases that match TRBD1. The length of the CDR3 is 17 residues. The V and J ends lost 2 bases and 7 bases, in that order; junction bases with no gene match: 14. Germline assignment: CDR1 SGHRS and CDR2 YFSETQ. This CDR3 reads CASSLDGGQFSGGELFF. Written as DNA, the CDR3 is TGCGCCAGCAGCTTAGATGGGGGACAGTTCTCGGGCGGGGAGCTGTTTTTT.

CDR3 nucleotides: TGTGCCAGCAGTTTAATAATGACAGGGGGGTCCTACGAGCAGTACTTC. Protein product: CASSLIMTGGSYEQYF. The rearrangement joins TRBV27 to TRBJ2-7, with TRBD1 identical over 9 bases. V dropped 2 bases and J dropped 1; count of bases not matched to a gene: 6. The CDR3 totals 16 residues. The germline CDR1 and CDR2 sequences are MNHEY and SMNVEV (reference sequence).